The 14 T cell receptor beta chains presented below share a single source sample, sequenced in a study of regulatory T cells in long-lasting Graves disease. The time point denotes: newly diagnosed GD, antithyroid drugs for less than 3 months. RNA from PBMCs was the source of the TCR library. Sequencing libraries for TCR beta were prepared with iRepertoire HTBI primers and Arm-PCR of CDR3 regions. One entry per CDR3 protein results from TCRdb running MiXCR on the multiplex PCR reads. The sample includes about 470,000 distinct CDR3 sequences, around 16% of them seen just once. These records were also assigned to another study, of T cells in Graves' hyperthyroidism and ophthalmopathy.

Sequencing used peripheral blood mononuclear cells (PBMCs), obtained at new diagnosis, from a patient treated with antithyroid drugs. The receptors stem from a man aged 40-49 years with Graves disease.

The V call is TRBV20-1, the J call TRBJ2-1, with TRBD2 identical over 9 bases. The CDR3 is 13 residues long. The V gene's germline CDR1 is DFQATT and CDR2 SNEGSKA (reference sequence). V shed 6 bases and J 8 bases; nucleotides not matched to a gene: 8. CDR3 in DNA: TGCAGTGCCTCACCCGCGGGAGGGCATGAGCAGTTCTTC. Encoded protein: CSASPAGGHEQFF.

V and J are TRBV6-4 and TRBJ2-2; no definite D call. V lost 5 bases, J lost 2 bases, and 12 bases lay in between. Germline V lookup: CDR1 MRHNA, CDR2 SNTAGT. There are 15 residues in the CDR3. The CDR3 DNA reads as TGTGCCAGCAGTATGGCCAGCTCCAACACCGGGGAGCTGTTTTTT. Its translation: CASSMASSNTGELFF.

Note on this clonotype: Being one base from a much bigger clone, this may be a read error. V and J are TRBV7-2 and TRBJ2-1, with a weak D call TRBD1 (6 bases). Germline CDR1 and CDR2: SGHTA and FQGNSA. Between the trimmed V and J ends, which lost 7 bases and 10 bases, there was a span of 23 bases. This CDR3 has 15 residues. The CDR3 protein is CASTFYRQASDEQFF. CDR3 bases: TGTGCCAGCACCTTTTACCGACAGGCCTCGGACGAGCAGTTCTTC.

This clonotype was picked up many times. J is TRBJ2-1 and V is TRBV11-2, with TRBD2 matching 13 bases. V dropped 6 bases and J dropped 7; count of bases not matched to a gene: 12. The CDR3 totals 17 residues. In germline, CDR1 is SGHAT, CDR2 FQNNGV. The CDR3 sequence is CASRHSTGTSGKNEQFF. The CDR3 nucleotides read TGTGCCAGCAGGCACTCCACCGGGACTAGCGGGAAGAATGAGCAGTTCTTC.

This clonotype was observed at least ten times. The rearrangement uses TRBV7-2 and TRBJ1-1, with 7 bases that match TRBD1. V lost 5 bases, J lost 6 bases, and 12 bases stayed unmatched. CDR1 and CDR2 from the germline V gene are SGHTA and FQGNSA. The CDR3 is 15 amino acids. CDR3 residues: CASSAGGGGSAEAFF. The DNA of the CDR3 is TGTGCCAGCAGCGCAGGGGGGGGCGGAAGCGCTGAAGCTTTCTTT.

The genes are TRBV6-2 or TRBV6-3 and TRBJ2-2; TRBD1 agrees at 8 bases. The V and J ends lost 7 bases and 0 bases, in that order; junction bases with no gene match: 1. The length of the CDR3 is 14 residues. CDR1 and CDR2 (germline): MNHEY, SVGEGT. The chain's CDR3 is CASKDRANTGELFF. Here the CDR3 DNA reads TGTGCCAGCAAGGACAGGGCGAACACCGGGGAGCTGTTTTTT.

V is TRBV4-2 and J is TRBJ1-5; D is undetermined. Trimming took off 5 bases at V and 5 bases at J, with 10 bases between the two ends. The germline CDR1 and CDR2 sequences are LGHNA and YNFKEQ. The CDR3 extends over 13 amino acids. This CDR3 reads CASSLWMDQPQHF. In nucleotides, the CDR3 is TGTGCCAGCAGCTTGTGGATGGATCAGCCCCAGCATTTT.

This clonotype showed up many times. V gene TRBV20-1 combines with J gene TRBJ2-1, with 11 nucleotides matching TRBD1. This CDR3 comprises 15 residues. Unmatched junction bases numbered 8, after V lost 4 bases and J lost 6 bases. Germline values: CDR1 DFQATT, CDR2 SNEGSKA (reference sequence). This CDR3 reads CSAKEDRGLFNEQFF. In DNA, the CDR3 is TGCAGTGCTAAAGAGGACAGGGGGCTTTTCAATGAGCAGTTCTTC.

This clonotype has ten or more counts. The DNA for the CDR3 is TGTGCCAGTAGTATAAACTACGAGCAGTACTTC. It specifies CASSINYEQYF. The rearrangement joins TRBV19 to TRBJ2-7; no clear D. CDR1 and CDR2 from the germline V gene are LNHDA and SQIVND (reference sequence). V lost 2 bases to trimming and J lost 3 bases, with 2 bases between them. CDR3 length equals 11 residues.

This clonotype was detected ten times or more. The CDR3 here is CASSPGGTSADNEQFF. Written as DNA, the CDR3 is TGTGCCAGCAGCCCCGGCGGGACTAGCGCCGACAATGAGCAGTTCTTC. This sequence joins TRBV11-3 and TRBJ2-1; 10 nucleotides agree with TRBD2. The J segment lost 5 bases and the V segment lost 5 bases, leaving 9 bases of the junction unmatched. Germline lookup yields CDR1 SGHNT and CDR2 YENEEA. This CDR3 region has 16 residues.

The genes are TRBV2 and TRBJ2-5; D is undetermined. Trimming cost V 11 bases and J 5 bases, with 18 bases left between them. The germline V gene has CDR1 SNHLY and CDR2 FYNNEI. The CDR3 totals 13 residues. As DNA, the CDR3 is TGTGCCGCCTCCCTCTCGGCACGGGAGACCCAGTACTTC. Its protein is CAASLSARETQYF.

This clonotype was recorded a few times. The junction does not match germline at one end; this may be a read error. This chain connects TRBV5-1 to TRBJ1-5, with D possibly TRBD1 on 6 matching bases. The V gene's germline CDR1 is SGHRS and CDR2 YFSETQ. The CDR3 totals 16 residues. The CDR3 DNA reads TGTGCCAGCAGGGGCGTGCGGGGAAGGGGGAATCAGCCCCAGCATTTT. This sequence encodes CASRGVRGRGNQPQHF.

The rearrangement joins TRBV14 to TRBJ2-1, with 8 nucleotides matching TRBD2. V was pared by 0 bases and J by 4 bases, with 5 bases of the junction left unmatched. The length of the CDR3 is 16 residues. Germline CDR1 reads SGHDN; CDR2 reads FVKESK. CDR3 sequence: CASSQEPGLAYNEQFF. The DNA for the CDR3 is TGTGCCAGCAGCCAAGAGCCCGGACTAGCTTACAATGAGCAGTTCTTC.

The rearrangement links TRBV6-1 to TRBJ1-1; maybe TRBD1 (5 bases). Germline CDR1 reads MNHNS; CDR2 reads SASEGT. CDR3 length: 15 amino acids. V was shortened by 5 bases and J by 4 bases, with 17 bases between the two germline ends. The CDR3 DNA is TGTGCCAGCAGTAACCATCAAACAGGTAGCACTGAAGCTTTCTTT. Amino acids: CASSNHQTGSTEAFF.